A selection of T cell receptor beta chains follows, all from one sample in a study of beta chain features in type 1 diabetes. Some clones are missing from TCRdb's copy, which holds only in-frame ones; the method was immunoSEQ multiplex PCR. The repertoire includes some 60,000 clones, approximately 62% of them detected once, and 2.2% sits in the top ten. The sequencing sample was made of Tregs from blood. All receptors derive from a woman under 30 in good health. Both conserved end residues are part of each CDR3. Fields, in order: V gene, J gene, D gene, clone size, CDR3 protein, CDR3 DNA. A D gene is named only where the DNA matches it firmly. Size is omitted from some rows. Given values are once, few, many or a class for expanded clones.

>TRBV7-6|TRBJ2-7|.|.
CASSRLGTYEQYF
TGTGCCAGCAGCCGACTAGGTACCTACGAGCAGTACTTC
>TRBV18|TRBJ1-1|TRBD1|.
CASSRQGGNTEAFF
TGTGCCAGCTCACGACAGGGGGGGAACACTGAAGCTTTCTTT
>TRBV5-6|TRBJ1-1|.|.
CASSSRGLTSTEAFF
TGTGCCAGCAGCTCAAGGGGCCTAACCAGCACTGAAGCTTTCTTT
>TRBV4-1|TRBJ2-5|TRBD1|.
CASSPGQGRGETQYF
TGCGCCAGCAGCCCCGGACAGGGCCGGGGGGAGACCCAGTACTTC
>TRBV7-2|TRBJ1-3|.|once
CASSLAHYSGNTIYF
TGTGCCAGCAGCTTAGCACATTACTCTGGAAACACCATATATTTT
>TRBV9|TRBJ1-6|.|.
CASSPGHRFHSPLHF
TGTGCCAGCAGCCCGGGACACCGGTTTCATTCACCCCTCCACTTT
>TRBV5-1|TRBJ2-7|.|.
CASSLAVRGAPYEQYF
TGCGCCAGCAGCTTGGCCGTCAGGGGGGCCCCTTACGAGCAGTACTTC
>TRBV11-2|TRBJ2-7|TRBD2|few
CASSGGGMYSYEQYF
TGTGCCAGCAGCGGCGGGGGGATGTACTCCTACGAGCAGTACTTC
>TRBV7-2|TRBJ2-3|TRBD2|.
CAARGGAGDTQYF
TGTGCCGCACGCGGGGGGGCCGGGGATACGCAGTATTTT
>TRBV9|TRBJ2-7|.|few
CASSVGQGLYEQYF
TGTGCCAGCAGCGTAGGTCAGGGGCTCTACGAGCAGTACTTC
>TRBV6-1|TRBJ1-1|TRBD1|.
CASSRQGNTEAFF
TGTGCCAGCAGCCGACAGGGAAACACTGAAGCTTTCTTT
>TRBV5-1|TRBJ1-4|.|.
CASSLGAPYEKLFF
TGCGCCAGCAGCTTGGGGGCGCCCTATGAAAAACTGTTTTTT
>TRBV7-8|TRBJ1-6|.|once
CASSLVWGGVVNSPLHF
TGTGCCAGCAGCTTAGTGTGGGGCGGAGTGGTGAATTCACCCCTCCACTTT
>TRBV5-6|TRBJ1-2|TRBD1|.
CASSWRQGSYGYTF
TGTGCCAGCAGCTGGCGACAGGGATCCTATGGCTACACCTTC
>TRBV2|TRBJ1-2|.|.
CASTPQRNYGYTF
TGTGCCAGCACCCCCCAGCGTAACTATGGCTACACCTTC
>TRBV18|TRBJ2-3|TRBD1|few
CASSPPGQGTDTQYF
TGTGCCAGCTCACCCCCGGGACAGGGGACAGATACGCAGTATTTT
>TRBV21-1|TRBJ2-6|.|.
CASSKGGGLPDSGANVLTF
TGTGCCAGCAGCAAAGGAGGAGGACTCCCGGACTCTGGGGCCAACGTCCTGACTTTC
>TRBV7-9|TRBJ2-2|.|.
CASSFGTFGAGELFF
TGTGCCAGCAGCTTCGGGACATTTGGCGCCGGGGAGCTGTTTTTT
>TRBV5-1|TRBJ1-1|.|.
CASSLQGVVTEAFF
TGCGCCAGCAGCTTACAGGGAGTAGTCACTGAAGCTTTCTTT
>TRBV12-5|TRBJ2-2|.|.
CASGFSWASGITGELFF
TGTGCTAGTGGTTTTTCTTGGGCGTCAGGGATCACCGGGGAGCTGTTTTTT
>TRBV5-5|TRBJ2-1|.|.
CASSLASRTDPYYNEQFF
TGTGCCAGCAGCTTGGCATCCCGGACAGACCCCTACTACAATGAGCAGTTCTTC
>TRBV7-2|TRBJ2-7|.|.
CASSPQTLNYEQYF
TGTGCCAGCAGCCCACAGACCTTAAACTACGAGCAGTACTTC
>TRBV6-5|TRBJ2-5|.|.
CASSYRVKETQYF
TGTGCCAGCAGCTACCGGGTAAAAGAGACCCAGTACTTC
>TRBV5-1|TRBJ2-3|TRBD2|.
CASTPSGAPTDTQYF
TGCGCCAGCACCCCTAGCGGGGCCCCCACAGATACGCAGTATTTT
>TRBV5-4|TRBJ2-1|TRBD2|.
CASSLGTSGMYEQFF
TGTGCCAGCAGCTTGGGGACTAGCGGTATGTATGAGCAGTTCTTC
>TRBV7-8|TRBJ1-1|.|.
CASSLISLWAQADMNTEAFF
TGTGCCAGCAGCTTAATATCATTATGGGCACAGGCAGATATGAACACTGAAGCTTTCTTT
>TRBV7-2|TRBJ2-7|TRBD2|.
CASSFGLVGVVQYF
TGTGCCAGCAGCTTCGGACTAGTCGGGGTGGTGCAGTACTTC
>TRBV7-2|TRBJ2-7|TRBD2|.
CASSFSGAGVYEQYF
TGTGCCAGCAGCTTCAGCGGGGCAGGCGTATACGAGCAGTACTTC
>TRBV7-9|TRBJ1-1|.|.
CASRRDIANTEAFF
TGTGCCAGCAGGAGGGACATAGCAAACACTGAAGCTTTCTTT
>TRBV7-2|TRBJ2-5|.|medium-sized
CASSLSPGRSETQYF
TGTGCCAGCAGCTTGTCCCCTGGCCGCTCGGAGACCCAGTACTTC
>TRBV4-1|TRBJ1-1|.|.
CASSQALWQGGNTEAFF
TGCGCCAGCAGCCAAGCCCTGTGGCAGGGAGGGAACACTGAAGCTTTCTTT
>TRBV5-1|TRBJ2-3|.|.
CASSLEGERTDTQYF
TGCGCCAGCAGCTTGGAGGGGGAGAGGACAGATACGCAGTATTTT
>TRBV6-5|TRBJ1-6|.|few
CASSYEGVYNSPLHF
TGTGCCAGCAGTTACGAAGGGGTTTATAATTCACCCCTCCACTTT
>TRBV5-1|TRBJ2-2|TRBD1|.
CASSRGQGPSTGELFF
TGCGCCAGCAGCCGAGGACAGGGCCCGAGCACCGGGGAGCTGTTTTTT
>TRBV18|TRBJ1-1|TRBD1|.
CASSGAGGAGRGTEAFF
TGTGCCAGCTCAGGGGCAGGGGGCGCGGGCCGCGGCACTGAAGCTTTCTTT
>TRBV25-1|TRBJ1-2|.|.
CASSGTRYYGYTF
TGTGCCAGCAGTGGGACAAGGTACTATGGCTACACCTTC
>TRBV2|TRBJ2-3|TRBD2|few
CASSPILAGGRDTQYF
TGTGCCAGCTCACCGATACTAGCGGGAGGCCGCGATACGCAGTATTTT
>TRBV14|TRBJ1-1|.|.
CASSPRVRAEAFF
TGTGCCAGCAGCCCCAGGGTCAGAGCTGAAGCTTTCTTT
>TRBV6-1|TRBJ2-7|.|.
CASSDREQYF
TGTGCCAGCAGTGACCGCGAGCAGTACTTC
>TRBV4-1|TRBJ2-5|TRBD2|.
CASSQDSGGLLQETQYF
TGCGCCAGCAGCCAAGATAGCGGGGGGCTTCTTCAAGAGACCCAGTACTTC
>TRBV7-2|TRBJ1-1|TRBD1|few
CASSPTGGRNTEAFF
TGTGCCAGCAGCCCAACAGGGGGCAGGAACACTGAAGCTTTCTTT
>TRBV6-1|TRBJ2-7|TRBD2|.
CASILSGGNEQYF
TGTGCCAGCATTCTGAGCGGGGGAAACGAGCAGTACTTC
>TRBV5-1|TRBJ2-1|.|.
CASRSYIFETGVVARSYNEQFF
TGCGCCAGCAGATCCTATATATTTGAAACGGGGGTAGTCGCGCGCTCCTACAATGAGCAGTTCTTC
>TRBV29-1|TRBJ2-1|TRBD2|few
CSVRLAGGPYNEQFF
TGCAGCGTCCGACTAGCGGGGGGGCCGTACAATGAGCAGTTCTTC
>TRBV18|TRBJ1-3|.|few
CATRGFSSSGNTIYF
TGTGCCACCCGGGGTTTCTCAAGCTCTGGAAACACCATATATTTT
>TRBV6-5|TRBJ2-7|.|.
CASSYTGATSYEQYF
TGTGCCAGCAGTTACACGGGAGCTACCTCCTACGAGCAGTACTTC
>TRBV5-8|TRBJ1-5|.|.
CASSFGDINSNQPQHF
TGTGCCAGCAGCTTCGGGGACATTAATAGCAATCAGCCCCAGCATTTT
>TRBV5-1|TRBJ1-2|.|.
CASSDRGDSSNYGYTF
TGCGCCAGCAGCGACCGAGGCGACAGCTCAAACTATGGCTACACCTTC
>TRBV6-1|TRBJ1-1|TRBD1|.
CASSVLTGDTEAFF
TGTGCCAGCTCGGTCTTAACAGGGGACACTGAAGCTTTCTTT
>TRBV6-5|TRBJ2-7|.|few
CASRGQGSPPYEQYF
TGTGCCAGCAGGGGTCAGGGATCCCCCCCCTACGAGCAGTACTTC
>TRBV7-9|TRBJ2-7|TRBD1|once
CASSSSPGTGTYEQYF
TGTGCCAGCAGCTCATCACCCGGGACAGGGACCTACGAGCAGTACTTC
>TRBV6-5|TRBJ1-1|.|.
CASADTEAFF
TGTGCCAGCGCGGACACTGAAGCTTTCTTT
>TRBV5-8|TRBJ2-5|TRBD1|few
CASSTTGVETQYF
TGTGCCAGCAGCACCACAGGGGTGGAGACCCAGTACTTC
>TRBV5-4|TRBJ2-5|TRBD2|.
CASSSPSGGTQETQYF
TGTGCCAGCAGCTCCCCTAGCGGGGGGACCCAAGAGACCCAGTACTTC